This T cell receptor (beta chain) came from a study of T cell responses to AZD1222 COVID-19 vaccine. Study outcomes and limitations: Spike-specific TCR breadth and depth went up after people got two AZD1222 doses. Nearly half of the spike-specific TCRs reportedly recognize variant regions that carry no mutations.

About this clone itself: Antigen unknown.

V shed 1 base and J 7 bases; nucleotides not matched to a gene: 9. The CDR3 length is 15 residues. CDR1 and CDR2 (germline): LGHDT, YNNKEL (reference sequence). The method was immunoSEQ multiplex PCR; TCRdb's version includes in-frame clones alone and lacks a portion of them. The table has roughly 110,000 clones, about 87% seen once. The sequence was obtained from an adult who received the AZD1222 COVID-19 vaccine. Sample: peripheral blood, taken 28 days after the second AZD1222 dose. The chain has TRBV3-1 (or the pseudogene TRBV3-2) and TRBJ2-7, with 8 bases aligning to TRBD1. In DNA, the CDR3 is TGTGCCAGCAGCCAAGCCCCGGGACAGGCGAGGGAGCAGTACTTC. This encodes CASSQAPGQAREQYF.